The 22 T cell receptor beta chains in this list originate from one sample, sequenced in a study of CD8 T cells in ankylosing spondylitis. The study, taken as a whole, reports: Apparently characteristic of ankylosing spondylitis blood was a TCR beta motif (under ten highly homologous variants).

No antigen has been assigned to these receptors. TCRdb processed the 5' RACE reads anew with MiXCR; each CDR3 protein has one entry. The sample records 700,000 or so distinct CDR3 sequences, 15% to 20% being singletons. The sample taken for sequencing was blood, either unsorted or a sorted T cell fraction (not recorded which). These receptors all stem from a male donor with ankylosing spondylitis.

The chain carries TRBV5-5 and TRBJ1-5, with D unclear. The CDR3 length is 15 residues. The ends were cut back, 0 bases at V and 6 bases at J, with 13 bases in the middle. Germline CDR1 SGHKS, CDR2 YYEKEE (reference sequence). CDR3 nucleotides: TGTGCCAGCAGCTTGGCCGGGTGGGAGGGTCAGCCCCAGCATTTT. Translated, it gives CASSLAGWEGQPQHF. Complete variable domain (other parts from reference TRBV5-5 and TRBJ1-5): DAGVTQSPTHLIKTRGQQVTLRCSPISGHKSVSWYQQVLGQGPQFIFQYYEKEERGRGNFPDRFSARQFPNYSSELNVNALLLGDSALYLCASSLAGWEGQPQHFGDGTRLSIL.

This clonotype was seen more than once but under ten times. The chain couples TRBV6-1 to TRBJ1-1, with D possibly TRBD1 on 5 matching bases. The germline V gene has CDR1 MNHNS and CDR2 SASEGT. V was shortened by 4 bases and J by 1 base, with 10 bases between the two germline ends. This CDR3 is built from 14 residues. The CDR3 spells CASSGGRANTEAFF. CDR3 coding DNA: TGTGCCAGCAGTGGGGGGAGGGCGAACACTGAAGCTTTCTTT.

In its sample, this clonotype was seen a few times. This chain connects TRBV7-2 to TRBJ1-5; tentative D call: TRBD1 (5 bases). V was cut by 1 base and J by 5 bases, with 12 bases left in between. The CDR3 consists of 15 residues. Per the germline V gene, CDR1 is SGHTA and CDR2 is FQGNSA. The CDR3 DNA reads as TGTGCCAGCAGCTTAGAATCAGGGAATGATCAGCCCCAGCATTTT. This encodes CASSLESGNDQPQHF.

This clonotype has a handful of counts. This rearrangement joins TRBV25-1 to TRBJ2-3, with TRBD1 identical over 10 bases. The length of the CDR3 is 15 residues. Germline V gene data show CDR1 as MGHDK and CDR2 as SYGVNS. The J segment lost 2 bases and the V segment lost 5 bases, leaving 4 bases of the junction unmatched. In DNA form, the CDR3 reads TGTGCCAGCAGTTGGGGACAGGGGTCCACAGATACGCAGTATTTT. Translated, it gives CASSWGQGSTDTQYF.

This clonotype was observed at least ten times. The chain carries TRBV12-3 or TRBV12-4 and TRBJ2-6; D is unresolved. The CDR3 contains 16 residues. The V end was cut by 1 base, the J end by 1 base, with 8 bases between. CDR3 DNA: TGTGCCAGCAGTTTAGGTTCGACATCTGGGGCCAACGTCCTGACTTTC. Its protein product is CASSLGSTSGANVLTF.

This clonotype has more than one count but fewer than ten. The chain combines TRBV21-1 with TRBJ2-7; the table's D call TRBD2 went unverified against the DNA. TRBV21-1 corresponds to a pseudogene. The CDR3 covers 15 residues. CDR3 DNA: TGTGCCAGCAGCAAACAGTTAGCGGGAGCCTACGAGCAGTACTTC. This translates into CASSKQLAGAYEQYF.

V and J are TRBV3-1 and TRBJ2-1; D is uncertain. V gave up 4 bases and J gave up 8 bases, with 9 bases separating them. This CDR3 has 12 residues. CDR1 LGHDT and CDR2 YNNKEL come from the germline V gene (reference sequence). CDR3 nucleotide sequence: TGTGCCAGCAGCCCCCGTTTCGATGAGCAGTTCTTC. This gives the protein CASSPRFDEQFF.

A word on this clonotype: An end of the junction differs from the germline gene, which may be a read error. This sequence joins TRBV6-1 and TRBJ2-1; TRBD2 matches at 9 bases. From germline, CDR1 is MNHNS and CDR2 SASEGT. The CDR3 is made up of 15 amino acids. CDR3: CASREGLAHYNEQFF. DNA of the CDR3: TGTGCCAGCAGGGAAGGACTAGCGCACTACAATGAGCAGTTCTTC.

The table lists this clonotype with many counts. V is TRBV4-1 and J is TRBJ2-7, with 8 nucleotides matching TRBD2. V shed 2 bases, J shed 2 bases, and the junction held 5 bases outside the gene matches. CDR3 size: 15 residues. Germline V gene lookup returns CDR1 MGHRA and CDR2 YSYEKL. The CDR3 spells CASSQQPGLAYEQYF. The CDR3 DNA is TGCGCCAGCAGCCAACAACCGGGACTAGCCTACGAGCAGTACTTC.

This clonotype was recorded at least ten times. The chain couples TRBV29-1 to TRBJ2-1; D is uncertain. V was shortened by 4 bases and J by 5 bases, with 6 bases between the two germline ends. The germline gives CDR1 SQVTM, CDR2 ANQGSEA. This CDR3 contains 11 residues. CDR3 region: CSVARDNEQFF. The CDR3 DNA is TGCAGCGTTGCCAGAGACAATGAGCAGTTCTTC.

The CDR3 region is CASSSGGRGAVTEAFF. CDR3 coding DNA: TGTGCCAGCAGTTCGGGGGGCAGGGGGGCAGTCACTGAAGCTTTCTTT. V is TRBV28 and J is TRBJ1-1, with 7 positions matching TRBD1. CDR3 length equals 16 residues. CDR1 and CDR2 from the germline V gene are MDHEN and SYDVKM. J lost 4 bases, V lost 4 bases, and 12 bases had no gene match.

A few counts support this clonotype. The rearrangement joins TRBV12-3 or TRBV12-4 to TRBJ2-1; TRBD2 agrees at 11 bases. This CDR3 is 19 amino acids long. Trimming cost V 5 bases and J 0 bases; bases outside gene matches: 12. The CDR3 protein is CASSPLLAGGLSSYNEQFF. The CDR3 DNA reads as TGTGCCAGCAGTCCCCTTCTAGCGGGGGGTCTCAGCTCCTACAATGAGCAGTTCTTC.

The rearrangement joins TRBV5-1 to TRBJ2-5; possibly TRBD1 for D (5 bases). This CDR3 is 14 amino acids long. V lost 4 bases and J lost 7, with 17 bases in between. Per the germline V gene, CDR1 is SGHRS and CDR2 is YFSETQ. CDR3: CASSLDRTLRTQYF. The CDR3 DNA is TGCGCCAGCAGCCTCGACAGAACTTTACGGACCCAGTACTTC.

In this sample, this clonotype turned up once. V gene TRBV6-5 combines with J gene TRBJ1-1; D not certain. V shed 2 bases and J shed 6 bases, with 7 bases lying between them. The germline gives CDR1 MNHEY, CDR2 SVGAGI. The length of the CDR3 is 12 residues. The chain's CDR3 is CASSYAPPEAFF. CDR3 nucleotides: TGTGCCAGCAGTTACGCGCCCCCTGAAGCTTTCTTT.

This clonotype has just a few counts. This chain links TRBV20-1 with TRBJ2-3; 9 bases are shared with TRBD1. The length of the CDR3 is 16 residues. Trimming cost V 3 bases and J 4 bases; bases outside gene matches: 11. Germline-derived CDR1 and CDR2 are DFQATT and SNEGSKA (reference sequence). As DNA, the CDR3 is TGCAGTGCTAGGGGGGGACAGGGAGTGGGGGCAGATACGCAGTATTTT. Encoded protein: CSARGGQGVGADTQYF.

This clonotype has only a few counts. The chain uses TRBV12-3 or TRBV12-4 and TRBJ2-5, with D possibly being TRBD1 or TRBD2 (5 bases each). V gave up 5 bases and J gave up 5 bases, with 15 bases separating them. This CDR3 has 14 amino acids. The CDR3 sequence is CASSPSLGEETQYF. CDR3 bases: TGTGCCAGCAGTCCATCTCTGGGGGAGGAGACCCAGTACTTC.

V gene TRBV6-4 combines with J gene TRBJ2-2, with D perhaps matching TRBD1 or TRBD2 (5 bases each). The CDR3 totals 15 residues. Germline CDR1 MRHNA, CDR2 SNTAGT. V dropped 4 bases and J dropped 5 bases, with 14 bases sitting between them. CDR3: CASSAGTEHTGELFF. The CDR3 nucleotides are TGTGCCAGCAGTGCAGGGACGGAACATACCGGGGAGCTGTTTTTT.

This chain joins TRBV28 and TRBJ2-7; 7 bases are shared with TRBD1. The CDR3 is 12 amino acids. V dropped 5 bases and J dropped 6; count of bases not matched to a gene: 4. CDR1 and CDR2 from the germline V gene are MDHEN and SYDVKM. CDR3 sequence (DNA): TGTGCCAGCAGTACAGGGGCGCGCGAGCAGTACTTC. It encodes CASSTGAREQYF.

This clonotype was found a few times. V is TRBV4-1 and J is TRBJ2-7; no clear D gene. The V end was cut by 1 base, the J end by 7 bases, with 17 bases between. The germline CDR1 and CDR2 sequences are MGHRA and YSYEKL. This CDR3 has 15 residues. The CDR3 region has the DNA TGCGCCAGCAGCCAAGGAATGGTCAGCACCCGAGAGCAGTACTTC. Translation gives CASSQGMVSTREQYF.

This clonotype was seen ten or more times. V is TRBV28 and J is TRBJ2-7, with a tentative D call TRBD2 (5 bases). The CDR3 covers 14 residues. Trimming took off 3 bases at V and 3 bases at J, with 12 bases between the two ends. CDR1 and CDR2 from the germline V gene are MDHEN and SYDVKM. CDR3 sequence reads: CASSLSGNGYEQYF. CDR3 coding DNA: TGTGCCAGCAGTTTGTCCGGGAATGGCTACGAGCAGTACTTC.

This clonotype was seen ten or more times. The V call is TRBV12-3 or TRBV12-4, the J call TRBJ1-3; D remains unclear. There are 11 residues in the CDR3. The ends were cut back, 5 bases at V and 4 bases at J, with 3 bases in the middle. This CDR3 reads CASSVGNTIYF. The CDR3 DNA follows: TGTGCCAGCAGTGTGGGAAACACCATATATTTT.

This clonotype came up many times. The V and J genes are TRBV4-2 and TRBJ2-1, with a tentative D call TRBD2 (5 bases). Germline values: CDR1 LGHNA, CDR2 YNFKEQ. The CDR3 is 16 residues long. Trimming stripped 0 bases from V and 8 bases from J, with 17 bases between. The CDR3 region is CASSQEVGLQVYEQFF. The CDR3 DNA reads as TGTGCCAGCAGCCAAGAGGTCGGACTGCAGGTATATGAGCAGTTCTTC.